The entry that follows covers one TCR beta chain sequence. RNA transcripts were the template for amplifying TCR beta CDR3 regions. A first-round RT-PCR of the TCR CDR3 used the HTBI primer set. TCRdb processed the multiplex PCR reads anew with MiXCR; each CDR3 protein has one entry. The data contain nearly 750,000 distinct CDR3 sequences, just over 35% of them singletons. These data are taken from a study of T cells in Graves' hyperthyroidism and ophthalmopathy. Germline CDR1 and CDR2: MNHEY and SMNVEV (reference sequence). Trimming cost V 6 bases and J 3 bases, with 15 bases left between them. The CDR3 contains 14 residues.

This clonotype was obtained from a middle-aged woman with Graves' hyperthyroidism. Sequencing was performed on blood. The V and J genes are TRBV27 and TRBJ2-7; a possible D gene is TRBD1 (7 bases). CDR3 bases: TGTGCCAGCAGCGCCAACAGGGGAGGCTACGAGCAGTACTTC. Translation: CASSANRGGYEQYF.